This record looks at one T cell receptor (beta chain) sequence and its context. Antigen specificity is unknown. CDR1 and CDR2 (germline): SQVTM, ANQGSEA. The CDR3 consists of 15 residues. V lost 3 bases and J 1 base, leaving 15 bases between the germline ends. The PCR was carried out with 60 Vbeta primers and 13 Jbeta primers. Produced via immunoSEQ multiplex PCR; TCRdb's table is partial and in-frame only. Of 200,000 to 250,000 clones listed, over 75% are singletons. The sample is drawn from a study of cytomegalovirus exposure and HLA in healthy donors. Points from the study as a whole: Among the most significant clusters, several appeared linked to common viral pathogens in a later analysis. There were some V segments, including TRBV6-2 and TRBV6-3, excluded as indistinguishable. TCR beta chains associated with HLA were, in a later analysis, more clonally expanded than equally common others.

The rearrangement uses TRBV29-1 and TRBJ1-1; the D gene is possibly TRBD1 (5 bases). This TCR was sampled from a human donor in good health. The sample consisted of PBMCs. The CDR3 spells CSVEVRGNSNTEAFF. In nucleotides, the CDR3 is TGCAGCGTTGAGGTGCGGGGGAACTCGAACACTGAAGCTTTCTTT.